The 4 T cell receptor beta chains reported below all come from one sample, sequenced in a study of PD-1 blockade in classical Hodgkin lymphoma. Time point described: cycle 4 day 1 (C4D1), after less than seven weeks of nivolumab. Autologous stem cell transplantation was followed by relapse in every patient, and brentuximab vedotin exposure varied. Data came from immunoSEQ multiplex PCR; TCRdb stores just in-frame clones and leaves some out. The data contain 43,000 or so clones, around 78% of them singletons. The sample here was peripheral blood mononuclear cells (PBMCs), taken before the fourth cycle of nivolumab. The receptors come from a human donor with classical Hodgkin lymphoma.

The rearrangement uses TRBV27 and TRBJ2-7, with D perhaps matching TRBD1 or TRBD2 (5 bases each). The germline V and J ends were trimmed by 3 bases and 5 bases, with 17 bases remaining between them. Germline CDR1 reads MNHEY; CDR2 reads SMNVEV (reference sequence). The CDR3 is 15 residues long. Here the CDR3 reads CASSLFTRQGDEQYF. CDR3 bases: TGTGCCAGCAGTTTGTTTACGAGGCAGGGAGACGAGCAGTACTTC.

The sample holds a few counts of this clone. The CDR3 DNA follows: TGTGCCATCACCCCTGGGGGGGGTGGAAACACCATATATTTT. Residues: CAITPGGGGNTIYF. The chain couples TRBV10-3 to TRBJ1-3; tentatively, D is TRBD1 (5 bases). V was cut by 7 bases and J by 3 bases, with 13 bases left in between. The CDR3 has 14 residues. Per the germline V gene, CDR1 is ENHRY and CDR2 is SYGVKD.

The rearrangement joins TRBV11-3 to TRBJ2-3, with a possible D match to TRBD1 (6 bases). In germline, CDR1 is SGHNT, CDR2 YENEEA. The CDR3 extends over 13 amino acids. With 4 bases removed from V and 4 bases from J, the gap between germline ends came to 9 bases. CDR3 in amino acids: CASSWYRADTQYF. Written as DNA, the CDR3 is TGTGCCAGCAGCTGGTACAGGGCAGATACGCAGTATTTT.

This clone occurred a few times. This chain connects TRBV27 to TRBJ2-3, with a weak D call TRBD2 (6 bases). Germline assignment: CDR1 MNHEY and CDR2 SMNVEV (reference sequence). The CDR3 is 14 residues long. V gave up 5 bases and J gave up 2 bases, with 11 bases separating them. The CDR3 nucleotides are TGTGCCAGCAGTCTGGACTATCCCACAGATACGCAGTATTTT. This gives the protein CASSLDYPTDTQYF.